This TCR beta chain emerged from a study of molecular identifiers for immune sequencing clone quantification. Study conclusions and caveats: Clones with over 20 RNA copies captured over 97% of effector molecules but under 1% of naive ones.

Germline CDR1 and CDR2: MNHEY and SVGEGT. Trimming took 3 bases from V and 2 from J; bases not matched to a gene: 5. The CDR3 length is 18 residues. This clonotype has more than one count but fewer than ten. The antigen remains unidentified. Generation of bulk TCR libraries relied on previously described methods and listed TCR primers. Using its own MiXCR run on the PCR reads, TCRdb lists one record per CDR3 protein. The sample holds about 640,000 distinct CDR3 sequences; about 20% are singletons and the top ten take under 0.95%. The sequence came from a human donor in good health. Some libraries in this study had Jurkat cell RNA spiked in. Sequenced: naive CD8+ T cells from blood, with Jurkat cell RNA spiked in. The subset here: FACS-sorted CD8+CD4-CCR7+CD45RA+ naive T cells. This chain links TRBV6-2 or TRBV6-3 with TRBJ2-1; 15 bases agree with TRBD2. CDR3: CASSYTGLAGGAYNEQFF. CDR3 DNA sequence: TGTGCCAGCAGTTATACGGGACTAGCGGGAGGAGCCTACAATGAGCAGTTCTTC.